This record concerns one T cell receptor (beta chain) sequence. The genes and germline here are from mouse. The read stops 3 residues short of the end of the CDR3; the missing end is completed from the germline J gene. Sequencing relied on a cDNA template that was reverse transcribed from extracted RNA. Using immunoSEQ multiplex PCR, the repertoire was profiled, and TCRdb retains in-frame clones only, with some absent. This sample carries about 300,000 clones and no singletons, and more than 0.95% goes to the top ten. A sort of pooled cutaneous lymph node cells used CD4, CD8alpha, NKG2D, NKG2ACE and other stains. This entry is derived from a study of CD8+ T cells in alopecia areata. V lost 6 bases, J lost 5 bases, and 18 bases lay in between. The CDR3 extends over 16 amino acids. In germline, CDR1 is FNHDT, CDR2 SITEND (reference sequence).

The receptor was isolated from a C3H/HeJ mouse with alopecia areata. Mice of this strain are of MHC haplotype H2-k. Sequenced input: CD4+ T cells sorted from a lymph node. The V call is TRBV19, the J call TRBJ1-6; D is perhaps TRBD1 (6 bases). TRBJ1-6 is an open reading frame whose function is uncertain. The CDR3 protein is CASMNQGTKNNSPLYF. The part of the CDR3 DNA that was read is TGTGCCAGCATGAATCAGGGGACAAAAAATAATTCGCCC.